The 32 T cell receptor beta chains reported below all come from one sample, sequenced in a study of shared clonotypes between healthy human individuals (dated by TCRdb to 2020 to 2021). Libraries were prepared through the immunoSEQ multiplex PCR assay. TCRdb carries this immuneACCESS record with in-frame sequences only. Its versions omit some clonotypes, under half of them owing to an unresolved V gene in the studies checked, with the rest unexplained. This sample holds some 480,000 clones; roughly 85% were observed only once. The ten largest account for 10% to 15% of the sample. The sequenced sample was PBMCs. The origin of the receptors is a woman in her 40s in good health. Some clones in this sample may be carry-over from other donors' samples.

V gene TRBV18 combines with J gene TRBJ2-7; D remains unclear. Trimming cost V 3 bases and J 6 bases, with 6 bases left between them. This CDR3 is 11 amino acids long. Per the germline V gene, CDR1 is KGHSH and CDR2 is LQKENI. CDR3 coding DNA: TGTGCCAGCTCACCTCTTCCCGAGCAGTACTTC. Its translation: CASSPLPEQYF. The whole variable domain, filled in from reference TRBV18 and TRBJ2-7, reads NAGVMQNPRHLVRRRGQEARLRCSPMKGHSHVYWYRQLPEEGLKFMVYLQKENIIDESGMPKERFSAEFPKEGPSILRIQQVVRGDSAAYFCASSPLPEQYFGPGTRLTVT.

This chain uses TRBV11-2 with TRBJ2-1; no definite D call. Germline lookup yields CDR1 SGHAT and CDR2 FQNNGV. The CDR3 extends over 11 amino acids. With 5 bases removed from V and 13 bases from J, the gap between germline ends came to 12 bases. CDR3 DNA sequence: TGTGCCAGCAGCACTGGCCCTACCCAGTTCTTC. The encoded protein is CASSTGPTQFF. The variable domain in full, with the rest retrieved from reference TRBV11-2 and TRBJ2-1, is EAGVAQSPRYKIIEKRQSVAFWCNPISGHATLYWYQQILGQGPKLLIQFQNNGVVDDSQLPKDRFSAERLKGVDSTLKIQPAKLEDSAVYLCASSTGPTQFFGPGTRLTVL.

The chain carries TRBV4-1 and TRBJ2-1, with D hard to call. With 1 base removed from V and 7 bases from J, the gap between germline ends came to 17 bases. CDR1 MGHRA and CDR2 YSYEKL come from the germline V gene. The CDR3 is made up of 16 amino acids. CDR3 protein: CASSQGNTPSQNEQFF. In nucleotides, the CDR3 is TGCGCCAGCAGCCAAGGGAACACCCCATCACAGAATGAGCAGTTCTTC.

This clone is a singleton in its sample. The rearrangement joins TRBV27 to TRBJ2-2; D is unresolved. Looked up from germline, CDR1 is MNHEY and CDR2 is SMNVEV (reference sequence). This CDR3 contains 13 residues. Trimming left V 0 bases short and J 7 bases short, with 6 bases between. CDR3 sequence (DNA): TGTGCCAGCAGTTTATCGCTGGGCGGGGAGCTGTTTTTT. It is translated as CASSLSLGGELFF.

With respect to this clone: A single base is all that separates this from a far larger clone, so a read error is likely. Other DNA sequences of this sample code for an identical CDR3. This chain joins TRBV11-2 and TRBJ2-7; D may be TRBD1 (6 bases). In germline, CDR1 is SGHAT, CDR2 FQNNGV. This CDR3 has 15 residues. Trimming took off 5 bases at V and 5 bases at J, with 19 bases between the two ends. The CDR3 DNA sequence: TGTGCCAGCAGCCGAACAGGGCTTCCAGTTAACGAGCAGTACTTC. It is translated as CASSRTGLPVNEQYF. Using reference TRBV11-2 and TRBJ2-7 for the parts outside the CDR3, the full variable domain is EAGVAQSPRYKIIEKRQSVAFWCNPISGHATLYWYQQILGQGPKLLIQFQNNGVVDDSQLPKDRFSAERLKGVDSTLKIQPAKLEDSAVYLCASSRTGLPVNEQYFGPGTRLTVT.

The chain combines TRBV28 with TRBJ2-3; D gene unclear. The length of the CDR3 is 16 residues. Trimming cost V 6 bases and J 3 bases, with 19 bases left between them. CDR1 and CDR2 (germline): MDHEN, SYDVKM. This CDR3 reads CASSPPQWGGTDTQYF. CDR3 nucleotide sequence: TGTGCCAGCAGCCCTCCCCAGTGGGGTGGGACAGATACGCAGTATTTT. Complete variable domain (other parts from reference TRBV28 and TRBJ2-3): DVKVTQSSRYLVKRTGEKVFLECVQDMDHENMFWYRQDPGLGLRLIYFSYDVKMKEKGDIPEGYSVSREKKERFSLILESASTNQTSMYLCASSPPQWGGTDTQYFGPGTRLTVL.

The chain has TRBV5-1 and TRBJ2-3, with D perhaps matching TRBD2 (6 bases). With 3 bases removed from V and 2 bases from J, the gap between germline ends came to 13 bases. Germline V gene lookup returns CDR1 SGHRS and CDR2 YFSETQ. The CDR3 loop spans 15 amino acids. The CDR3 here is CASSSWGEATDTQYF. For the CDR3, the DNA is TGCGCCAGCAGCTCCTGGGGGGAGGCCACAGATACGCAGTATTTT.

The chain has TRBV6-1 and TRBJ1-5, with a tentative D call TRBD1 (6 bases). Germline V CDR1 and CDR2: MNHNS, SASEGT. This CDR3 region has 15 residues. Deletions cut 2 bases from V and 4 bases from J, with 12 bases between. Here the CDR3 reads CASSERTVGNQPQHF. In nucleotides, the CDR3 is TGTGCCAGCAGTGAAAGGACAGTTGGGAATCAGCCCCAGCATTTT.

The V gene is TRBV11-2, the J gene TRBJ2-3; maybe TRBD2 (7 bases). The CDR3 is 15 amino acids. Trimming removed 10 bases from V and 1 base from J, with 18 bases in between. Germline V gene lookup returns CDR1 SGHAT and CDR2 FQNNGV. The CDR3 region has the DNA TGTGCCATCCCGGGGGCGGGAGACCGCACAGATACGCAGTATTTT. Translation: CAIPGAGDRTDTQYF.

V gene TRBV27 combines with J gene TRBJ2-5, with 8 bases fitting TRBD1. J gave up 9 bases and V 2 bases, and 8 bases lay outside the gene matches. The CDR3 runs 14 residues. Per germline, CDR1 MNHEY and CDR2 SMNVEV (reference sequence). The CDR3 is CASSLLQGAGAQYF. Written as DNA, the CDR3 is TGTGCCAGCAGTTTACTTCAGGGGGCGGGCGCCCAGTACTTC.

Here the CDR3 reads CASSLVEGNQPQHF. The CDR3 coding sequence is TGTGCCAGCAGCTTAGTGGAGGGCAATCAGCCCCAGCATTTT. The genes are TRBV7-2 and TRBJ1-5; D is unresolved. This CDR3 comprises 14 residues. The germline V and J ends were trimmed by 1 base and 2 bases, with 6 bases remaining between them. The germline CDR1 and CDR2 sequences are SGHTA and FQGNSA.

CDR3 DNA sequence: TGTGCCAGCAGCTTTACCCCCGGAGCGTCTTACACAGATACGCAGTATTTT. It is translated as CASSFTPGASYTDTQYF. This chain connects TRBV5-4 to TRBJ2-3, with D unclear. The CDR3 runs to 17 residues. V lost 2 bases, J lost 2 bases, and 18 bases lay in between. Germline V lookup: CDR1 SGHNT, CDR2 YYREEE (reference sequence).

This chain uses TRBV27 with TRBJ2-1; D is undetermined. CDR1 is MNHEY, CDR2 SMNVEV, per germline (reference sequence). The CDR3 length is 12 residues. The V end was cut by 4 bases, the J end by 3 bases, with 4 bases between. CDR3 sequence reads: CASSSNYNEQFF. The CDR3 DNA reads TGTGCCAGCAGTTCGAACTACAATGAGCAGTTCTTC.

The V gene is TRBV2, the J gene TRBJ2-3; D might be TRBD2 (5 bases). CDR3 size: 15 residues. The germline V and J ends were trimmed by 8 bases and 0 bases, with 15 bases remaining between them. Germline CDR1 reads SNHLY; CDR2 reads FYNNEI. The CDR3 DNA reads as TGTGCCAGCTTCCCGGGGTGGCGAAGCACAGATACGCAGTATTTT. It yields the protein CASFPGWRSTDTQYF.

The gene calls are TRBV7-3 and TRBJ2-2, with D hard to call. The germline gives CDR1 SGHTA, CDR2 FQGTGA. Trimming shortened V by 1 base and J by 0 bases, and 9 bases separated the two germline ends. CDR3 length: 16 amino acids. CDR3 sequence (DNA): TGTGCCAGCAGCTTAAGGGCCAGCGCGAACACCGGGGAGCTGTTTTTT. Protein product: CASSLRASANTGELFF.

This clone was observed many times. This chain joins TRBV30 and TRBJ1-4; 7 nucleotides align to TRBD1. Germline V lookup: CDR1 GTSNPN, CDR2 SVGIG (reference sequence). CDR3 length equals 16 residues. Unmatched junction bases numbered 14, after V lost 4 bases and J lost 6 bases. In DNA, the CDR3 is TGTGCCTGGAAGTTCGCAGGGGGTAGTCAAGATGAAAAACTGTTTTTT. Amino acids: CAWKFAGGSQDEKLFF.

The J gene is TRBJ2-1, the V gene TRBV29-1, with 7 bases identical to TRBD2. Germline V gene lookup returns CDR1 SQVTM and CDR2 ANQGSEA. The CDR3 consists of 17 residues. The J segment lost 4 bases and the V segment lost 0 bases, leaving 12 bases of the junction unmatched. CDR3: CSVEDLRRASGYNEQFF. In DNA form, the CDR3 reads TGCAGCGTTGAAGATCTTCGGCGGGCTAGCGGTTACAATGAGCAGTTCTTC.

The chain uses TRBV28 and TRBJ1-1, with D possibly matching TRBD1 (5 bases). V was clipped by 5 bases and J by 7 bases, with 11 bases between them. This CDR3 has 12 amino acids. Germline V gives CDR1 MDHEN, CDR2 SYDVKM. The DNA for the CDR3 is TGTGCCAGCAGTATTGGGACGAGTGAAGCTTTCTTT. This translates into CASSIGTSEAFF.

The chain couples TRBV10-3 to TRBJ2-7, with TRBD2 as a possible D gene (5 bases). The CDR3 contains 12 residues. Trimming shortened V by 4 bases and J by 4 bases, and 8 bases separated the two germline ends. The germline V gene has CDR1 ENHRY and CDR2 SYGVKD. In nucleotides, the CDR3 is TGTGCCATCAGTGGTGGGGAGTACGAGCAGTACTTC. The encoded protein is CAISGGEYEQYF.

The chain uses TRBV18 and TRBJ2-7; D is undetermined. This CDR3 region has 14 residues. V gave up 3 bases and J gave up 5 bases, with 14 bases separating them. Per germline, CDR1 KGHSH and CDR2 LQKENI. The CDR3 bases are TGTGCCAGCTCACCGAGGCCGTCTTTGGACGAGCAGTACTTC. It translates to CASSPRPSLDEQYF.

This clone appeared once. The chain combines TRBV9 with TRBJ2-5, with D hard to call. Germline values: CDR1 SGDLS, CDR2 YYNGEE. V was trimmed by 0 bases and J by 4 bases, leaving 16 bases between them. CDR3 size: 16 residues. CDR3 in DNA: TGTGCCAGCAGCGTAGGGGCCACCAGTGACCCAGAGACCCAGTACTTC. Protein sequence: CASSVGATSDPETQYF.

This clone was counted a few times. The chain has TRBV5-4 and TRBJ2-5; 9 nucleotides line up with TRBD1. V shed 2 bases, J shed 5 bases, and the junction held 4 bases outside the gene matches. The CDR3 is 14 residues long. Germline CDR1 and CDR2: SGHNT and YYREEE (reference sequence). The CDR3 here is CASSLQGAWETQYF. CDR3 in DNA: TGTGCCAGCAGCTTACAGGGGGCTTGGGAGACCCAGTACTTC.

V and J are TRBV7-9 and TRBJ1-4; the match to TRBD1 covers 11 bases. Germline trimming cut 4 bases from V and 7 bases from J; bases unmatched to any gene: 2. The germline V gene encodes CDR1 SEHNR and CDR2 FQNEAQ (reference sequence). This CDR3 is built from 14 residues. Here the CDR3 reads CASSWTGGFEKLFF. CDR3 DNA: TGTGCCAGCAGCTGGACAGGGGGCTTTGAAAAACTGTTTTTT. Combining the CDR3 with reference TRBV7-9 and TRBJ1-4 gives the whole variable domain DTGVSQNPRHKITKRGQNVTFRCDPISEHNRLYWYRQTLGQGPEFLTYFQNEAQLEKSRLLSDRFSAERPKGSFSTLEIQRTEQGDSAMYLCASSWTGGFEKLFFGSGTQLSVL.

Of note for this clone: A much larger clone differs from this one at a single base, so this may be a read error. The chain recombines TRBV2 with TRBJ2-1, with 10 positions matching TRBD2. Per germline, CDR1 SNHLY and CDR2 FYNNEI. The CDR3 consists of 15 residues. J lost 0 bases, V lost 5 bases, and 1 base had no gene match. The CDR3 here is CASSSSGSSYNEQFF. The CDR3 DNA reads TGTGCCAGCAGTTCTAGCGGGAGCTCCTACAATGAGCAGTTCTTC.

This chain links TRBV27 with TRBJ1-1, with D perhaps matching TRBD1 (5 bases). The CDR3 runs 14 residues. Trimming cost V 3 bases and J 3 bases, with 11 bases left between them. Germline lookup yields CDR1 MNHEY and CDR2 SMNVEV (reference sequence). The CDR3 DNA reads TGTGCCAGCAGTTTTGGGGGTGGGGACACTGAAGCTTTCTTT. Encoded protein: CASSFGGGDTEAFF.

The chain combines TRBV2 with TRBJ1-2; the match to TRBD1 covers 7 bases. The junction had 10 bases not matched to a gene; V was cut back by 2 bases and J by 7 bases. The CDR3 has 15 residues. Germline-derived CDR1 and CDR2 are SNHLY and FYNNEI. CDR3 nucleotide sequence: TGTGCCAGCAGTGAAATCAAGGGGGCGTGGTCTGGCTACACCTTC. Its protein is CASSEIKGAWSGYTF.

V usage is TRBV11-2 and J usage is TRBJ2-1; TRBD2 aligns across 11 bases. The CDR3 has 18 amino acids. The germline V gene encodes CDR1 SGHAT and CDR2 FQNNGV. Trimming at V came to 3 bases and at J to 0 bases, leaving 7 bases not matched to a gene. The CDR3, as DNA: TGTGCCAGCAGCTTCACCGGGACTAGCGGCCTCTCCTACAATGAGCAGTTCTTC. It codes for CASSFTGTSGLSYNEQFF.

V gene TRBV18 combines with J gene TRBJ2-3; 10 bases agree with TRBD2. Losses at the gene ends were 2 bases for V and 4 bases for J; bases not matched to a gene: 0. Germline V CDR1 and CDR2: KGHSH, LQKENI. CDR3 size: 14 residues. The CDR3 sequence: CASSPGLAADTQYF. The CDR3, as DNA: TGTGCCAGCTCACCAGGACTAGCGGCAGATACGCAGTATTTT.

Concerning this clone: The junction departs from the called germline gene at one end, perhaps through a read error. The chain employs TRBV5-1 and TRBJ2-6, with 9 bases matching TRBD2. The CDR3 loop spans 16 amino acids. From germline, CDR1 is SGHRS and CDR2 YFSETQ. As DNA, the CDR3 is TGTGCCAGCAGCTTTAGCGGGAGCGCTGGGGCCAACGTCCTGACTTTC. Encoded protein: CASSFSGSAGANVLTF.

The J gene is TRBJ1-5, the V gene TRBV2; 9 bases align to TRBD1. This CDR3 is built from 15 residues. Unmatched junction bases numbered 9, after V lost 5 bases and J lost 7 bases. The germline CDR1 and CDR2 sequences are SNHLY and FYNNEI. CDR3 loop: CASSLGQGAYQPQHF. The CDR3 nucleotides read TGTGCCAGCAGTCTGGGACAGGGTGCTTACCAGCCCCAGCATTTT. The complete variable domain, with remaining parts taken from reference TRBV2 and TRBJ1-5, reads EPEVTQTPSHQVTQMGQEVILRCVPISNHLYFYWYRQILGQKVEFLVSFYNNEISEKSEIFDDQFSVERPDGSNFTLKIRSTKLEDSAMYFCASSLGQGAYQPQHFGDGTRLSIL.

The V gene is TRBV2, the J gene TRBJ2-7, with 10 bases matching TRBD1. Germline V gives CDR1 SNHLY, CDR2 FYNNEI. The CDR3 totals 15 residues. The junction had 12 bases not matched to a gene; V was cut back by 8 bases and J by 5 bases. CDR3 sequence reads: CASLPGQGFLDEQYF. CDR3 in DNA: TGTGCCAGCCTGCCGGGACAGGGGTTTTTGGACGAGCAGTACTTC.

The genes are TRBV7-9 and TRBJ1-2, with D unclear. V was clipped by 2 bases and J by 0 bases, with 10 bases between them. The CDR3 runs to 15 residues. Germline V gives CDR1 SEHNR, CDR2 FQNEAQ (reference sequence). In DNA, the CDR3 is TGTGCCAGCAGCTTATATGTCGGATCTAACTATGGCTACACCTTC. Amino acid sequence: CASSLYVGSNYGYTF.